Here is one T cell receptor beta chain with its context. Its antigen remains unidentified. The missing conserved phenylalanine or tryptophan at the end of this CDR3 makes a read error likely. TCRdb redid the calling of the PCR reads with MiXCR, one entry per CDR3 protein. The repertoire holds about 6,600 distinct CDR3 sequences, with 25% to 40% as singletons. The CDR3 loop spans 15 amino acids. This entry comes from a study of esophageal squamous cell carcinoma under preoperative chemotherapy. General study findings and limits: Peripheral T cells showed a significant TCR diversity increase after chemotherapy, unlike tumor-infiltrating lymphocytes.

The time point here: before preoperative PTX-NDP chemotherapy. Sample acquisition took place from a patient given preoperative chemotherapy. This rearrangement joins TRBV12-3 or TRBV12-4 to TRBJ2-3, with TRBD2 matching 7 bases. The receptor was derived from a human donor with esophageal squamous cell carcinoma. The donor label of this sample is uncertain. The CDR3 loop is CGSAAGLPRPDTQYL. In DNA form, the CDR3 reads TGTGGCAGCGCTGCGGGACTACCCCGCCCAGATACGCAGTATTTG.